This T cell receptor (beta chain) stems from a study of human thymus T cells. Resections removed during corrective heart surgery provided the thymus tissue used. The donor group consisted of healthy Finnish infants who were having corrective surgery for congenital heart defects. Concerning this clone: What it binds is unknown.

Study findings and constraints: Among unrelated individuals, related research reported thymic repertoires that overlapped highly. Usage of V and J genes appeared biased in thymic and blood repertoires.

Germline V gene sequence: CDR1 SGHRS, CDR2 YFSETQ. The ends were cut back, 0 bases at V and 9 bases at J, with 15 bases in the middle. The CDR3 is 14 residues long. Data came from immunoSEQ multiplex PCR; TCRdb stores just in-frame clones and leaves some out. This sample has approximately 70,000 clones; over 85% occur once, and the top ten carry 0.034%. The sequenced sample was thymus tissue. This sequence was found in a girl under two years old with a congenital heart defect but otherwise immunologically healthy. This chain connects TRBV5-1 to TRBJ1-1; D is perhaps TRBD1 (5 bases). CDR3 DNA sequence: TGCGCCAGCAGCTTGGGGGGCTACTACGGACAAGCTTTCTTT. Its translation: CASSLGGYYGQAFF.